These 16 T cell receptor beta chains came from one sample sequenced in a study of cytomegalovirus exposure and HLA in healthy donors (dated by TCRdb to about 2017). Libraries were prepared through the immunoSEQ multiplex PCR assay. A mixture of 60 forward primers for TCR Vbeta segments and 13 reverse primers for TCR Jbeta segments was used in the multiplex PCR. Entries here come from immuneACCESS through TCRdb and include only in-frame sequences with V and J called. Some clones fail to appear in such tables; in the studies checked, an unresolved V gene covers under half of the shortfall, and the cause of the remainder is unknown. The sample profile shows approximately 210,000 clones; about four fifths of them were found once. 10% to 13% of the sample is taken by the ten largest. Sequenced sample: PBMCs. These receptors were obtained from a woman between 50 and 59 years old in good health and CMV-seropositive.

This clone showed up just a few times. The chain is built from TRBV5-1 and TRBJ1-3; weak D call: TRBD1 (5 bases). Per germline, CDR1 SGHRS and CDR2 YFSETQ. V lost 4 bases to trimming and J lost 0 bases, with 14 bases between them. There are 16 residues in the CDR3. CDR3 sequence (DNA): TGCGCCAGCAGCACCATGACCAGGGACTCTGGAAACACCATATATTTT. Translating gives CASSTMTRDSGNTIYF.

The CDR3 region has the DNA TGTGCCAGCAGCCCGGGTCCCTTGTACGAGCAGTACTTC. As protein: CASSPGPLYEQYF. V is TRBV28 and J is TRBJ2-7; no clear D. The CDR3 extends over 13 amino acids. V lost 6 bases and J 4 bases, leaving 13 bases between the germline ends. CDR1 and CDR2 (germline): MDHEN, SYDVKM.

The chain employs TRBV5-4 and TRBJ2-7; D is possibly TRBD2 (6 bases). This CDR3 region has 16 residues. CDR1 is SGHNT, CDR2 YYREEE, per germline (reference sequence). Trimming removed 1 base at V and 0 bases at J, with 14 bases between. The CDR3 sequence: CASSLSQRASSYEQYF. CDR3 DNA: TGTGCCAGCAGCTTGTCCCAGCGGGCCAGCTCCTACGAGCAGTACTTC.

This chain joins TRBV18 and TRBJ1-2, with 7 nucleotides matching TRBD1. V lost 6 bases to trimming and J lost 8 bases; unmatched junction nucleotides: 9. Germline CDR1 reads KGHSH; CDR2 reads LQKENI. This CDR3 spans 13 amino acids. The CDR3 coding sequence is TGTGCCAGCTCGCCGACAGGGACCAGCGGCTACACCTTC. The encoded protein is CASSPTGTSGYTF.

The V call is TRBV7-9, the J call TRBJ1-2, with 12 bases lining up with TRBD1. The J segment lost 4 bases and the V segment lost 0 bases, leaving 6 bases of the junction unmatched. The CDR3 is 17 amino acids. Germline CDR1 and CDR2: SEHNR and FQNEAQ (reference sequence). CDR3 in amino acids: CASSLALGTGGFYGYTF. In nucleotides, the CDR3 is TGTGCCAGCAGCTTAGCGCTCGGGACAGGGGGCTTCTATGGCTACACCTTC.

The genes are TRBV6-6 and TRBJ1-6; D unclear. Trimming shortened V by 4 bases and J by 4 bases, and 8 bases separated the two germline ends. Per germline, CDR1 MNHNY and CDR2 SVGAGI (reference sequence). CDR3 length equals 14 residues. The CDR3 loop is CASSSGRYNSPLHF. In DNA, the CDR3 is TGTGCCAGCAGTTCGGGAAGATATAATTCACCCCTCCACTTT.

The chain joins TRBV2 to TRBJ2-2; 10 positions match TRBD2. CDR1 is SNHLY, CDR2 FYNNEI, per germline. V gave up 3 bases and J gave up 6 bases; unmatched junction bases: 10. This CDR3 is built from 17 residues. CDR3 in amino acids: CASSDPSGLAYSGELFF. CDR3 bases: TGTGCCAGCAGTGATCCCTCGGGACTAGCGTATTCCGGGGAGCTGTTTTTT.

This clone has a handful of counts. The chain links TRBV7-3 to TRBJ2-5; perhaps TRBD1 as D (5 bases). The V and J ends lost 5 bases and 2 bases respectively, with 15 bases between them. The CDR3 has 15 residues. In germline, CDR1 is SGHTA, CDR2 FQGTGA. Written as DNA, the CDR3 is TGTGCCAGCAGCCCCCGCAGGGTTCAGCAAGAGACCCAGTACTTC. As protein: CASSPRRVQQETQYF.

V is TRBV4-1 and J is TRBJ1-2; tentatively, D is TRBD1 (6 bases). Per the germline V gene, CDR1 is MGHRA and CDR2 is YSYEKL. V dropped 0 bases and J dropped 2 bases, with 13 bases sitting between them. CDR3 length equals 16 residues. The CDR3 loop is CASSQDGGGENYGYTF. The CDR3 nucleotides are TGCGCCAGCAGCCAAGATGGAGGGGGGGAAAACTATGGCTACACCTTC.

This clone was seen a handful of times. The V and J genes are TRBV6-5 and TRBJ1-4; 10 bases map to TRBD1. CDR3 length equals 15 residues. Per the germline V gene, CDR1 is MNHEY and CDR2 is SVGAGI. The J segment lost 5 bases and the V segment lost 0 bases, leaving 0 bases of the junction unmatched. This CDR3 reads CASSYSGQGNEKLFF. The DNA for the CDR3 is TGTGCCAGCAGTTACTCGGGACAGGGGAATGAAAAACTGTTTTTT.

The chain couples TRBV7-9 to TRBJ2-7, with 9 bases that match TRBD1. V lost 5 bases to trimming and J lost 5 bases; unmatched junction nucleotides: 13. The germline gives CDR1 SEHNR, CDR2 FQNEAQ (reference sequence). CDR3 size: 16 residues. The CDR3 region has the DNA TGTGCCAGCAGCCAGCCCCTGGGACAGGGTTTCAACGAGCAGTACTTC. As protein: CASSQPLGQGFNEQYF. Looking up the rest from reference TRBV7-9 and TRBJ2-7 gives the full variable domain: DTGVSQNPRHKITKRGQNVTFRCDPISEHNRLYWYRQTLGQGPEFLTYFQNEAQLEKSRLLSDRFSAERPKGSFSTLEIQRTEQGDSAMYLCASSQPLGQGFNEQYFGPGTRLTVT.

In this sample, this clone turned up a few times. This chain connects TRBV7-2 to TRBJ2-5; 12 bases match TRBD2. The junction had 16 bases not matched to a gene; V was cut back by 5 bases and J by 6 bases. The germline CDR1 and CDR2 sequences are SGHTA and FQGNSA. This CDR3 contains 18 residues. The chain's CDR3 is CASSLTSGGPFQSKTQYF. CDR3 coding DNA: TGTGCCAGCAGCCTAACTAGCGGGGGGCCCTTTCAGTCCAAGACCCAGTACTTC.

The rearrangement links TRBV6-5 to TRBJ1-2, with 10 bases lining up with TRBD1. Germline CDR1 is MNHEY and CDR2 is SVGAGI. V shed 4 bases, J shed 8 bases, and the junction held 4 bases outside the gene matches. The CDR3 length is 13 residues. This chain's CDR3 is CASSSMDRGGYTF. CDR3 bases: TGTGCCAGCAGTTCCATGGACAGGGGGGGCTACACCTTC.

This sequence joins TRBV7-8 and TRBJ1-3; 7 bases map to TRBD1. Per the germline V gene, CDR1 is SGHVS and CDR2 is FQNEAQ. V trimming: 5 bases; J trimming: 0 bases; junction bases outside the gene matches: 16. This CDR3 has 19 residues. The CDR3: CASSLRVGQGDFSGNTIYF. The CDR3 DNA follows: TGTGCCAGCAGCCTGAGGGTCGGTCAGGGGGACTTCTCTGGAAACACCATATATTTT.

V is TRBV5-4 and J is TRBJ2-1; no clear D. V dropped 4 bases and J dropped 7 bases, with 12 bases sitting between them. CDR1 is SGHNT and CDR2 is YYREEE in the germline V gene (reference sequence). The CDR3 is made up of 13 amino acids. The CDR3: CASSDRPGNEQFF. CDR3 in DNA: TGTGCCAGCAGCGATCGTCCCGGGAATGAGCAGTTCTTC.

CDR3 sequence reads: CASSFREAGNTIYF. The CDR3 nucleotides read TGTGCCAGCAGCTTCAGGGAGGCGGGAAACACCATATATTTT. V gene TRBV5-6 combines with J gene TRBJ1-3, with TRBD1 as a possible D gene (5 bases). Trimming pared 2 bases from V and 4 bases from J, leaving 10 bases between. Per germline, CDR1 SGHDT and CDR2 YYEEEE. The CDR3 loop spans 14 amino acids.